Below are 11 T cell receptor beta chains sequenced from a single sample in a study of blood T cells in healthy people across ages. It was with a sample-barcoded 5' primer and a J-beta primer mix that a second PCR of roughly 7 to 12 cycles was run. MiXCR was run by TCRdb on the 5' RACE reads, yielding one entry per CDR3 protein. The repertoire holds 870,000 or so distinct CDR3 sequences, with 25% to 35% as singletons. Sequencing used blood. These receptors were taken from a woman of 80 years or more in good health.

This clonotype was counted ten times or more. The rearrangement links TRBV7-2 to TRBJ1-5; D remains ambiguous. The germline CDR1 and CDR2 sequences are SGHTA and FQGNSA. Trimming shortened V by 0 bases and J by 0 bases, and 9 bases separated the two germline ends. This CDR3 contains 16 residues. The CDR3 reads CASSLAGTYSNQPQHF. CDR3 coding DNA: TGTGCCAGCAGCTTAGCCGGCACCTATAGCAATCAGCCCCAGCATTTT.

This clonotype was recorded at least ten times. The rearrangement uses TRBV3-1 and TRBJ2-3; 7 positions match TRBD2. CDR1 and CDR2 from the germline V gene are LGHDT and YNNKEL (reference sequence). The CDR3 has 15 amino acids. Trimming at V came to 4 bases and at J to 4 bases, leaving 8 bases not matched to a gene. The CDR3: CASSPRDYGPDTQYF. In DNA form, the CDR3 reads TGTGCCAGCAGCCCCCGGGACTATGGGCCAGATACGCAGTATTTT.

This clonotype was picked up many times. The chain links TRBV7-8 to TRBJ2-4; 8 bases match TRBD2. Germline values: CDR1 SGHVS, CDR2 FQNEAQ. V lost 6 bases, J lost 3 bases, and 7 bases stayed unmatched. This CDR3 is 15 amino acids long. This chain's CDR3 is CASSDPGGLKNIQYF. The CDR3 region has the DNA TGTGCCAGCAGTGACCCGGGGGGGCTCAAAAACATTCAGTACTTC. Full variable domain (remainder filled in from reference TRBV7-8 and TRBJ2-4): GAGVSQSPRYKVAKRGQDVALRCDPISGHVSLFWYQQALGQGPEFLTYFQNEAQLDKSGLPSDRFFAERPEGSVSTLKIQRTQQEDSAVYLCASSDPGGLKNIQYFGAGTRLSVL.

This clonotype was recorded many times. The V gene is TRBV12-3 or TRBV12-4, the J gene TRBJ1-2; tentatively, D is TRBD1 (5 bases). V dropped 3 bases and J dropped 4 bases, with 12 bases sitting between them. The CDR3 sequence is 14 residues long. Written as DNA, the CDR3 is TGTGCCAGCAGTTTGTCGGCAGGGTTCTATGGCTACACCTTC. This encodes CASSLSAGFYGYTF.

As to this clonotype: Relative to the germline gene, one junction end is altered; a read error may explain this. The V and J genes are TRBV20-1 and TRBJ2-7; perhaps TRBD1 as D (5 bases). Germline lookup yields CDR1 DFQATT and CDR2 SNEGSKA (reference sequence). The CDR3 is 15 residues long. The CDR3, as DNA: TGCAGTGCTGGGGCCACAGGCCGACACTCCTACGAGCGGTACTTC. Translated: CSAGATGRHSYERYF.

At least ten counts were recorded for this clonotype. CDR3 sequence: CASSYDRNEQFF. CDR3 nucleotide sequence: TGCGCCAGCAGCTATGACAGGAATGAGCAGTTCTTC. The chain joins TRBV5-1 to TRBJ2-1, with D tentatively TRBD1 (6 bases). This CDR3 spans 12 amino acids. Germline V CDR1 and CDR2: SGHRS, YFSETQ. V shed 3 bases and J shed 7 bases, with 8 bases lying between them.

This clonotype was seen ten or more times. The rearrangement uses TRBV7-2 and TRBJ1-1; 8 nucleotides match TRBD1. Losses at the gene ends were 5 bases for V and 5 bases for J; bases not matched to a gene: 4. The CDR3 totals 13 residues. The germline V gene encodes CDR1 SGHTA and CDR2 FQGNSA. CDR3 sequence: CASSLNRGTEAFF. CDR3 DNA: TGTGCCAGCAGCCTGAACAGGGGGACTGAAGCTTTCTTT. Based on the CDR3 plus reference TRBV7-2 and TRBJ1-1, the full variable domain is GAGVSQSPSNKVTEKGKDVELRCDPISGHTALYWYRQSLGQGLEFLIYFQGNSAPDKSGLPSDRFSAERTGGSVSTLTIQRTQQEDSAVYLCASSLNRGTEAFFGQGTRLTVV.

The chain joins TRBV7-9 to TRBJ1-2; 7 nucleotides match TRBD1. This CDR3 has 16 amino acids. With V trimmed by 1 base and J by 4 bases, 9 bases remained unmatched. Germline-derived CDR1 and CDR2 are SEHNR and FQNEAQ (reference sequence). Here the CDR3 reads CASSLGGGLGGYGYTF. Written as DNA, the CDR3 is TGTGCCAGCAGCTTAGGAGGGGGCCTTGGAGGCTATGGCTACACCTTC. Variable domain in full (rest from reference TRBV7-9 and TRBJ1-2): DTGVSQNPRHKITKRGQNVTFRCDPISEHNRLYWYRQTLGQGPEFLTYFQNEAQLEKSRLLSDRFSAERPKGSFSTLEIQRTEQGDSAMYLCASSLGGGLGGYGYTFGSGTRLTVV.

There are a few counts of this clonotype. The CDR3 spells CSVGYSNQPQHF. CDR3 nucleotide sequence: TGCAGTGTCGGGTATAGCAATCAGCCCCAGCATTTT. The chain joins TRBV20-1 to TRBJ1-5, with unresolved D. The CDR3 contains 12 residues. Germline values: CDR1 DFQATT, CDR2 SNEGSKA (reference sequence). V was clipped by 7 bases and J by 0 bases, with 7 bases between them.

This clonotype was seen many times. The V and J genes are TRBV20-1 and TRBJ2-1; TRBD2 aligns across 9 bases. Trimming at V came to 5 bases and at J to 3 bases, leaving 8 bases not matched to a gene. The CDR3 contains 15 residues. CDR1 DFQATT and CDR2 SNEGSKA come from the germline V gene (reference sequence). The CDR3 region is CSAEGAGGYYNEQFF. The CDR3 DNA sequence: TGCAGTGCTGAAGGTGCGGGGGGGTACTACAATGAGCAGTTCTTC.

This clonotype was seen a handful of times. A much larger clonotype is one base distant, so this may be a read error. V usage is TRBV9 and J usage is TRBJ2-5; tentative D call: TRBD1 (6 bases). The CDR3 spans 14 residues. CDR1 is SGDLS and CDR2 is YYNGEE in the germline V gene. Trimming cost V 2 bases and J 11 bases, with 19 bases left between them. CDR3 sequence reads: CASSVGTLYNEQYF. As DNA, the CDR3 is TGTGCCAGCAGCGTCGGGACACTTTACAATGAGCAGTACTTC. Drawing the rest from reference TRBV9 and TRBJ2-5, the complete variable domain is DSGVTQTPKHLITATGQRVTLRCSPRSGDLSVYWYQQSLDQGLQFLIQYYNGEERAKGNILERFSAQQFPDLHSELNLSSLELGDSALYFCASSVGTLYNEQYFGPGTRLLVL.